This T cell receptor beta chain was captured by sequencing in a study of control samples from healthy donors and cancer patients. This CDR3 has 14 amino acids. The germline gives CDR1 MNHEY, CDR2 SVGAGI. V was pared by 0 bases and J by 1 base, with 6 bases between. On this clone itself: Other DNA sequences from this sample encode an identical CDR3 as well.

TCRdb keeps only in-frame clones here, not all; method: immunoSEQ multiplex PCR. The profile shows approximately 160,000 clones, 80% to 95% of them singletons. The sequenced material came from blood. The gene calls are TRBV6-5 and TRBJ1-1; no firm D call. The TCR sequence derives from a woman aged 60 to 75 in good health. The chain's CDR3 is CASSYSPGNTEAFF. CDR3 DNA: TGTGCCAGCAGTTACTCGCCCGGGAACACTGAAGCTTTCTTT.